This T cell receptor beta chain was obtained from a study of ipilimumab plus nivolumab after autologous stem cell transplantation. Study-wide background: Patients received a median of roughly five ipilimumab and 8 nivolumab doses. DLBCL patients had primary refractory or relapsed disease.

The protocol was immunoSEQ multiplex PCR, while the TCRdb copy is restricted to in-frame clones and leaves out a portion. The repertoire holds 15,000 to 20,000 clones, with more than 80% as singletons. The CDR3 is 15 amino acids. The V gene's germline CDR1 is SGHDT and CDR2 YYEEEE. V was cut by 2 bases and J by 2 bases, with 12 bases left in between. This clone was seen once. Checkpoint therapy with ipilimumab 1 mg/kg began 14 to 28 days after transplant. Through week 26, nivolumab 3 mg/kg IV was given weeks 1, 4, 7, 10, then biweekly. The chain carries TRBV5-6 and TRBJ2-3, with D tentatively TRBD2 (6 bases). Sample: PBMCs, taken in a trial of ipilimumab plus nivolumab as post-transplant consolidation. The clonotype was recovered from a male donor with diffuse large B-cell lymphoma. The CDR3 bases are TGTGCCAGCAGCTTTAGGAGGGGCTTCACAGATACGCAGTATTTT. Protein product: CASSFRRGFTDTQYF.